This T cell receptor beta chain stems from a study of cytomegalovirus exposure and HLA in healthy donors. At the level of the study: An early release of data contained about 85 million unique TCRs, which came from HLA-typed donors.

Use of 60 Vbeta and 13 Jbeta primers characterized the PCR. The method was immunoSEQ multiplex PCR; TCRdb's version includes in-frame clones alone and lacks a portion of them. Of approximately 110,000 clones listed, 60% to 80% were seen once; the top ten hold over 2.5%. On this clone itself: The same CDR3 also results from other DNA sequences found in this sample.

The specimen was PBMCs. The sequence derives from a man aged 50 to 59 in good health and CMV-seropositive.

The CDR3 region is CASSLGLAETQYF. The CDR3 DNA reads TGCGCCAGCAGCTTGGGCCTAGCGGAGACCCAGTACTTC. The chain links TRBV5-1 to TRBJ2-5; D is possibly TRBD2 (6 bases). V lost 0 bases and J lost 5, with 8 bases in between. This CDR3 has 13 amino acids. From germline, CDR1 is SGHRS and CDR2 YFSETQ. Variable domain in full (rest from reference TRBV5-1 and TRBJ2-5): KAGVTQTPRYLIKTRGQQVTLSCSPISGHRSVSWYQQTPGQGLQFLFEYFSETQRNKGNFPGRFSGRQFSNSRSEMNVSTLELGDSALYLCASSLGLAETQYFGPGTRLLVL.